The clone carrying this T cell receptor (beta chain) has a single count. The CDR3 extends over 13 amino acids. Germline trimming cut 5 bases from V and 8 bases from J; bases unmatched to any gene: 5. The germline CDR1 and CDR2 sequences are MDHEN and SYDVKM. Profiling relied on immunoSEQ multiplex PCR, and the TCRdb table lists in-frame clones only, not all of them. The data show 200,000 or so clones, with about 83% seen just once and around 5.5% held by the top ten. The record originates from a study of blood T cell repertoires in COVID-19. The sample was peripheral blood. The sequence was obtained from a woman in her seventies with active or convalescent COVID-19. V usage is TRBV28 and J usage is TRBJ1-2; the match to TRBD1 covers 10 bases. The CDR3 bases are TGTGCCAGCAGTCGACAGGGGGCAAGCGGCTACACCTTC. It translates to CASSRQGASGYTF.